This TCR beta chain is drawn from a study of T cell changes during pregnancy in multiple sclerosis. This CDR3 comprises 14 residues. In germline, CDR1 is MGHRA, CDR2 YSYEKL. Trimming took 3 bases from V and 5 from J; bases not matched to a gene: 5. Here immunoSEQ multiplex PCR was the method, and the copy in TCRdb shows in-frame clones only, minus some. This sample has 70,000 to 100,000 clones, with 85% to 95% found just once. The chain combines TRBV4-1 with TRBJ2-7; 9 nucleotides match TRBD1. The sequence derives from a female donor with multiple sclerosis, enrolled in a pregnancy study. Sequencing was performed on peripheral blood, taken in the first trimester of pregnancy. The CDR3 region is CASSHRDRENEQYF. CDR3 DNA: TGCGCCAGCAGCCATCGGGACAGGGAAAACGAGCAGTACTTC.